Included here is one TCR beta chain sequence, with context. V was pared by 4 bases and J by 4 bases, with 10 bases of the junction left unmatched. The germline CDR1 and CDR2 sequences are LGHNA and YNFKEQ. CDR3 size: 17 residues. The assay was immunoSEQ multiplex PCR, and TCRdb's table has in-frame clones only and misses some. This table holds 130,000 to 150,000 clones, more than 80% found once. The sample comes from a study of blood T cell repertoires in COVID-19. This clonotype originated in a human donor in a cohort sampled during active COVID-19. Sequences were obtained from peripheral blood. The V gene is TRBV4-2, the J gene TRBJ2-2, with TRBD2 matching 9 bases. The CDR3 loop reads CASSRETGTSTTGELFF. In nucleotides, the CDR3 is TGTGCCAGCAGCCGGGAAACCGGGACTAGCACCACCGGGGAGCTGTTTTTT.